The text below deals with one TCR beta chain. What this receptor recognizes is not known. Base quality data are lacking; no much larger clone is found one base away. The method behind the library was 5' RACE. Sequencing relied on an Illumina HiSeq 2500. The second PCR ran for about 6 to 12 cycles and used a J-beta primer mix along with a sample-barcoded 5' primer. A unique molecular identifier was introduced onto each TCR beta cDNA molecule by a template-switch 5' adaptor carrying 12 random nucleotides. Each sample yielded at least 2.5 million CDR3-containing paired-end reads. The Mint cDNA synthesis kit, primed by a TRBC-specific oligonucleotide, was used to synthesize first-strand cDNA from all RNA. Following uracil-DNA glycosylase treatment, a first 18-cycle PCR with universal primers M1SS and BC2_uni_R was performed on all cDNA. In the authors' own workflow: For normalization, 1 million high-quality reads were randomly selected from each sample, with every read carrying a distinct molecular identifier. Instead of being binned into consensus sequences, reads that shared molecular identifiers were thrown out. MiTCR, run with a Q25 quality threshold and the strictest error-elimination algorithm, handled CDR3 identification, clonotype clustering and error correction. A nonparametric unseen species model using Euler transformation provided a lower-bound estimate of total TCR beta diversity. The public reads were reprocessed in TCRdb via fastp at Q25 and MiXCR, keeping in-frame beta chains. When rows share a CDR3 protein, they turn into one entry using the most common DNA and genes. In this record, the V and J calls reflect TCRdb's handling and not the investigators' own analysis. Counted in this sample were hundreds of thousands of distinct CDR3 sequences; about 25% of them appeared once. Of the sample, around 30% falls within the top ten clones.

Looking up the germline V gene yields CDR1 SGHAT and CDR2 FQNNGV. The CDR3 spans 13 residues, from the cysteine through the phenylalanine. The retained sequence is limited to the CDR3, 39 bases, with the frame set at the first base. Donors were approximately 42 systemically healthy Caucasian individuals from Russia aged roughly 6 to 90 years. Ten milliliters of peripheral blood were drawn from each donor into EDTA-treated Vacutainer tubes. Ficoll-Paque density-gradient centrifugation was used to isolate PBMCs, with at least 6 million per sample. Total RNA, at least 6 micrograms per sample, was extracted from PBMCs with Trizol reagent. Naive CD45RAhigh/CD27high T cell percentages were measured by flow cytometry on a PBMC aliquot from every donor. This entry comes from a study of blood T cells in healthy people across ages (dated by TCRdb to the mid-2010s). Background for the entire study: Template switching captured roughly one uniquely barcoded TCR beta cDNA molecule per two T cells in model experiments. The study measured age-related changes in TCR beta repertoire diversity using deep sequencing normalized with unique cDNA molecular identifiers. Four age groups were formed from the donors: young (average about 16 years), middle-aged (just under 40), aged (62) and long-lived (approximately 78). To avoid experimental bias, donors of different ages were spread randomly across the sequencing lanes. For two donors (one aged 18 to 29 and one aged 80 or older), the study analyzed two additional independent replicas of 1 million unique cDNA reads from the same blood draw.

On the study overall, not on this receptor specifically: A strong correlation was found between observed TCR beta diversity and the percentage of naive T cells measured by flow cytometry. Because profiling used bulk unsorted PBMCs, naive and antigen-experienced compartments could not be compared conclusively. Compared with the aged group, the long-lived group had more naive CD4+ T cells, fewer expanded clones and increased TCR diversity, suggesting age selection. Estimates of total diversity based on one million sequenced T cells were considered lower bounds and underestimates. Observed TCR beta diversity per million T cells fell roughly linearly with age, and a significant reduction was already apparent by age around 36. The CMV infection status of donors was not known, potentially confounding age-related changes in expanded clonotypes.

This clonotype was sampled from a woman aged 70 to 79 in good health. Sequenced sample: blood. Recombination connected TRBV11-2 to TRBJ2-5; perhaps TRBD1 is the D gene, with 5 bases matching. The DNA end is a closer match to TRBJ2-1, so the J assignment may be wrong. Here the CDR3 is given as CASSLVGVYEQFF. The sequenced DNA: TGTGCCAGCAGCTTAGTAGGGGTATATGAGCAGTTCTTC.